Sequencing of this T cell receptor (beta chain) was carried out in a study of T cell repertoires in cytomegalovirus infection. TCRdb re-derived calls from the reads in MiXCR, one entry per CDR3 protein. The sample holds 160,000 or so distinct CDR3 sequences, 15% to 20% seen once. This CDR3 comprises 15 residues. CDR1 and CDR2 (germline): DFQATT, SNEGSKA (reference sequence). The trim removed 6 bases at V and 9 bases at J, leaving 16 bases unmatched. The V call is TRBV20-1, the J call TRBJ2-1; the match to TRBD2 covers 8 bases. The source is a human donor in good health (CMV status not recorded). Some clones in this sample may be carry-over from other donors' samples. Sample: CD8+ T cells from PBMCs. This CDR3 is CSAPDRSGSEVEQFF. Written as DNA, the CDR3 is TGCAGTGCACCAGACAGGAGCGGGAGTGAGGTTGAGCAGTTCTTC.